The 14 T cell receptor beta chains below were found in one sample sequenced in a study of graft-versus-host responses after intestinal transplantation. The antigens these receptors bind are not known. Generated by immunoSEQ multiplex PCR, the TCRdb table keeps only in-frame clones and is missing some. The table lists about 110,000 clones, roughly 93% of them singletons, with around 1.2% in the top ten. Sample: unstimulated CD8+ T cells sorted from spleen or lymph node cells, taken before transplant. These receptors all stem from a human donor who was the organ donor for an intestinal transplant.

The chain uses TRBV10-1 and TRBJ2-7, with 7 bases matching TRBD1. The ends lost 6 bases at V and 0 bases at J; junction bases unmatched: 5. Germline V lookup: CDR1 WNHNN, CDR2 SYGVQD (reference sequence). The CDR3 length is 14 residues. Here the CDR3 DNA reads TGCGCCAGCAGGCCCGGGACAGCCTCCTACGAGCAGTACTTC. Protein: CASRPGTASYEQYF.

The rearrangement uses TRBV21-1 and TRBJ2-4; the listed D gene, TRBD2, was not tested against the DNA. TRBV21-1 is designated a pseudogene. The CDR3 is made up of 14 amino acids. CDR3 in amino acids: CASSKDAGRNIQYF. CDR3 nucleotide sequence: TGTGCCAGCAGCAAAGACGCAGGGAGGAACATTCAGTACTTC.

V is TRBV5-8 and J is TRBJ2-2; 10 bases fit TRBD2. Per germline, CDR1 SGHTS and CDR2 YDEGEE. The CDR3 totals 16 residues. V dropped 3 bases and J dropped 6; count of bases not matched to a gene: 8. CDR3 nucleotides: TGTGCCAGCAGCTCAGCTAGCGGGAGTCAGGCCGGGGAGCTGTTTTTT. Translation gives CASSSASGSQAGELFF. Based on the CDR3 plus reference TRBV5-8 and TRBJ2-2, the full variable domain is EAGVTQSPTHLIKTRGQQATLRCSPISGHTSVYWYQQALGLGLQFLLWYDEGEERNRGNFPPRFSGRQFPNYSSELNVNALELEDSALYLCASSSASGSQAGELFFGEGSRLTVL.

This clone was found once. In nucleotides, the CDR3 is TGTGCCAGCAGCCTAGGGTTCCAAGAGACCCAGTACTTC. It translates to CASSLGFQETQYF. The chain carries TRBV7-8 and TRBJ2-5; D gene uncertain. V lost 5 bases and J 1 base, leaving 8 bases between the germline ends. CDR3 length: 13 amino acids. Germline lookup yields CDR1 SGHVS and CDR2 FQNEAQ.

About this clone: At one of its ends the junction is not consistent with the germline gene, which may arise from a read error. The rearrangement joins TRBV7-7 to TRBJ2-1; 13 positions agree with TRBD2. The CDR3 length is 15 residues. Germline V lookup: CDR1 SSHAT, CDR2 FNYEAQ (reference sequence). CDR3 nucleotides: TGTGCTAGCAGCCCCGGACTAGCGGGAGCGATTGAGCAGTTCTTC. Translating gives CASSPGLAGAIEQFF.

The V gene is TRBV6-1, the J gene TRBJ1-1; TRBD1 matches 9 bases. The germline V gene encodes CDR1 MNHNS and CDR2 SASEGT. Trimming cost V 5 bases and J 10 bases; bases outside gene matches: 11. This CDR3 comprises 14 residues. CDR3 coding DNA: TGTGCCAGCAGTTATTGGGGGACAGGGAGTACAGCTTTCTTT. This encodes CASSYWGTGSTAFF.

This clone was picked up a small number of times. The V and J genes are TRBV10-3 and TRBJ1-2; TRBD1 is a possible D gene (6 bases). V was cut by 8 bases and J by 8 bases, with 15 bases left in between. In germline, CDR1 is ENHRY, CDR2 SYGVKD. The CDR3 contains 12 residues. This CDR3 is CAIFRGIYGYTF. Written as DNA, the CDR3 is TGTGCCATCTTCAGGGGAATCTACGGCTACACCTTC.

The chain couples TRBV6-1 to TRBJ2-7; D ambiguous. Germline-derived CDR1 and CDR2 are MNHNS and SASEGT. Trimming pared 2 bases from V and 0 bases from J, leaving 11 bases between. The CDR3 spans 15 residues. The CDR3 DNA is TGTGCCAGCAGTGAAATCTGGGTCAGCTCCTACGAGCAGTACTTC. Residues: CASSEIWVSSYEQYF.

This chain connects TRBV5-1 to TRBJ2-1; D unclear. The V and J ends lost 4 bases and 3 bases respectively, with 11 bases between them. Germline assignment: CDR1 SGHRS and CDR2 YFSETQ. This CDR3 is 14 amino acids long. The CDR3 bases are TGCGCCAGCAGCGATGAGCCCTACTACAATGAGCAGTTCTTC. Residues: CASSDEPYYNEQFF.

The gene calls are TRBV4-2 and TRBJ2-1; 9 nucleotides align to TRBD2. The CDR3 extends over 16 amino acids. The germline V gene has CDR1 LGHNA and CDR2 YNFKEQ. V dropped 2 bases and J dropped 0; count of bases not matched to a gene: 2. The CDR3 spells CASSQLSGSSYNEQFF. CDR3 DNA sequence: TGTGCCAGCAGCCAACTTAGCGGGAGCTCCTACAATGAGCAGTTCTTC.

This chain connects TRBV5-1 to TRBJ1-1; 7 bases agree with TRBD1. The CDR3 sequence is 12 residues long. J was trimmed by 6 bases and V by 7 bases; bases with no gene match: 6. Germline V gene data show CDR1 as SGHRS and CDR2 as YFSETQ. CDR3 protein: CASRSGQSEAFF. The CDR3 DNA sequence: TGCGCCAGCCGATCGGGACAGTCTGAAGCTTTCTTT.

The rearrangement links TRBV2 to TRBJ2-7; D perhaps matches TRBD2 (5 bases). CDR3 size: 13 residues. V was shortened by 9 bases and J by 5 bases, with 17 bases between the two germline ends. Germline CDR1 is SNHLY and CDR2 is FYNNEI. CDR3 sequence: CARGGLAGDEQYF. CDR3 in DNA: TGTGCCAGGGGTGGACTGGCCGGGGACGAGCAGTACTTC.

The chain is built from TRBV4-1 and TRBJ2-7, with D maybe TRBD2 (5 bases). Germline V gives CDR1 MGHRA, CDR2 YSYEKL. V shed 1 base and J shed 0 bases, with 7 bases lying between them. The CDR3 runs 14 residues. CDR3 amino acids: CASSQGRGSYEQYF. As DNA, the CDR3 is TGCGCCAGCAGCCAAGGTCGGGGCTCCTACGAGCAGTACTTC.

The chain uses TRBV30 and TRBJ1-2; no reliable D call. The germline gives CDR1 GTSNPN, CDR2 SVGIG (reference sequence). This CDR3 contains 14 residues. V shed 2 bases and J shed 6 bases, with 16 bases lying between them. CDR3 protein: CAWSTLRRTNGYTF. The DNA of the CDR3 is TGTGCCTGGAGTACGTTGAGAAGGACTAATGGCTACACCTTC.